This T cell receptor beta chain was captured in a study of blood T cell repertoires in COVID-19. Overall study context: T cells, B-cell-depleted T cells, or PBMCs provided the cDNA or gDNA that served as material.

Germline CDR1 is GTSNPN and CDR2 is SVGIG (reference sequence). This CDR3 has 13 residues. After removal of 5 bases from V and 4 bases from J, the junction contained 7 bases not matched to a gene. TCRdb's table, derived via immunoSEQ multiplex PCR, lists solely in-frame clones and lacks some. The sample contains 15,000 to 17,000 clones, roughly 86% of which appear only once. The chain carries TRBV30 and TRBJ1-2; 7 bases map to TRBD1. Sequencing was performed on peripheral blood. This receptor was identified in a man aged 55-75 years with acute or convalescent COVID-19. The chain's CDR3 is CAWDRAKFYGYTF. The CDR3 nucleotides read TGTGCCTGGGACAGGGCAAAGTTCTATGGCTACACCTTC.